This record concerns one T cell receptor beta chain sequence. J gave up 1 base and V 5 bases, and 5 bases lay outside the gene matches. The CDR3 totals 14 residues. From germline, CDR1 is SGHRS and CDR2 YFSETQ. The data stem from a study of OX40 agonist ivuxolimab in advanced cancers. Here immunoSEQ multiplex PCR was the method, and the copy in TCRdb shows in-frame clones only, minus some. The sample has some 70,000 clones; roughly 90% are singletons. The receptor was isolated from an adult with an advanced solid tumor such as melanoma, head and neck, liver or kidney cancer. Material: CD4+ or CD8+ T cells sorted from blood, obtained in a trial of the OX40 agonist ivuxolimab. V gene TRBV5-1 combines with J gene TRBJ2-7; 8 bases are shared with TRBD1. For the CDR3, the DNA is TGCGCCAGCAGAGATACAGGGGGTTCCTACGAGCAGTACTTC. It codes for CASRDTGGSYEQYF.